What follows are 30 T cell receptor beta chains derived from one specimen sequenced in a study of early T cells in non-severe SARS-CoV-2 infection (dated by TCRdb to the early 2020s). Libraries were made using 5' RACE. The run used a NextSeq 500. TCRdb reworked the public reads: Q25 trimming with fastp, MiXCR clone assembly, productive beta chains retained. Records with the same CDR3 protein are collapsed into one entry carrying the most frequent genes and DNA. In all, the sample holds around 53,000 distinct CDR3 sequences, and 10% to 15% of those were seen once. The ten largest clones take up over 2.5% of the sample. Sequencing was performed on whole blood, taken at baseline. Every receptor here comes from an adult who was a healthcare worker with PCR-confirmed SARS-CoV-2 infection or an uninfected control (not recorded which).

J is TRBJ1-1 and V is TRBV12-3 or TRBV12-4; 9 bases line up with TRBD1. The CDR3 loop spans 13 amino acids. After removal of 6 bases from V and 1 base from J, the junction contained 0 bases not matched to a gene. CDR3 protein: CASRGQGNTEAFF. The DNA for the CDR3 is TGTGCCAGCAGGGGACAGGGGAACACTGAAGCTTTCTTT.

By its share, this clonotype is medium-sized. The chain is built from TRBV11-2 and TRBJ2-7; TRBD1 is a possible D gene (6 bases). CDR3 size: 14 residues. Trimming removed 5 bases at V and 2 bases at J, with 13 bases between. Germline lookup yields CDR1 SGHAT and CDR2 FQNNGV. This CDR3 is CASSLDGQTYEQYF. DNA of the CDR3: TGTGCCAGCAGCCTCGACGGACAGACCTACGAGCAGTACTTC.

The chain employs TRBV7-6 and TRBJ1-2; D gene ambiguous. Germline V gene lookup returns CDR1 SGHVS and CDR2 FNYEAQ. This CDR3 contains 13 residues. Trimming left V 5 bases short and J 4 bases short, with 11 bases between. CDR3 bases: TGTGCCAGCAGCCCGCAGGAATCCTATGGCTACACCTTC. The encoded protein is CASSPQESYGYTF.

This clonotype was detected many times. The V call is TRBV20-1, the J call TRBJ2-7; no definite D call. Looked up from germline, CDR1 is DFQATT and CDR2 is SNEGSKA (reference sequence). V was trimmed by 6 bases and J by 6 bases, leaving 18 bases between them. CDR3 length: 13 amino acids. The CDR3 spells CSATRTPSPEQYF. CDR3 nucleotide sequence: TGCAGTGCCACGAGGACGCCGTCCCCCGAGCAGTACTTC.

The chain is built from TRBV6-2 or TRBV6-3 and TRBJ1-2, with a possible D match to TRBD1 (5 bases). The V end lost 6 bases, the J end lost 3 bases, and 17 bases lay between the germline ends. CDR1 is MNHEY, CDR2 SVGEGT, per germline. The CDR3 is 15 amino acids. The CDR3 region has the DNA TGTGCCAGCAGCAAAGTGGGGGAACTCTACTATGGCTACACCTTC. Protein product: CASSKVGELYYGYTF.

This clonotype was seen more than once but under ten times. The chain combines TRBV29-1 with TRBJ2-5; D possibly corresponds to TRBD2 (7 bases). V dropped 7 bases and J dropped 1 base, with 19 bases sitting between them. In germline, CDR1 is SQVTM, CDR2 ANQGSEA. The CDR3 totals 15 residues. In nucleotides, the CDR3 is TGCAGCGCACGCCGGGGGCTAGCGGCCCAAGAGACCCAGTACTTC. Translated: CSARRGLAAQETQYF. The variable domain in full, with the rest retrieved from reference TRBV29-1 and TRBJ2-5, is SAVISQKPSRDICQRGTSLTIQCQVDSQVTMMFWYRQQPGQSLTLIATANQGSEATYESGFVIDKFPISRPNLTFSTLTVSNMSPEDSSIYLCSARRGLAAQETQYFGPGTRLLVL.

This CDR3 is CASSRGLADQETQYF. CDR3 nucleotides: TGTGCCAGCAGCAGGGGACTAGCGGACCAAGAGACCCAGTACTTC. The rearrangement joins TRBV7-3 to TRBJ2-5; 11 bases are a match to TRBD2. The CDR3 loop spans 15 amino acids. V shed 5 bases and J 0 bases; nucleotides not matched to a gene: 2. Per germline, CDR1 SGHTA and CDR2 FQGTGA.

By frequency in the sample, this clonotype is medium-sized. V is TRBV9 and J is TRBJ1-1, with D possibly being TRBD1 (5 bases). The CDR3 sequence is 14 residues long. Looked up from germline, CDR1 is SGDLS and CDR2 is YYNGEE. Trimming shortened V by 0 bases and J by 3 bases, and 9 bases separated the two germline ends. The CDR3 sequence: CASSVAPGDTEAFF. CDR3 DNA: TGTGCCAGCAGCGTAGCTCCGGGGGACACTGAAGCTTTCTTT.

CDR3 sequence: CASSSGTWDIYEQYF. The CDR3, as DNA: TGTGCCAGCAGCTCTGGGACATGGGATATCTACGAGCAGTACTTC. The genes are TRBV7-8 and TRBJ2-7; tentative D call: TRBD1 (6 bases). CDR3 length: 15 residues. Germline V CDR1 and CDR2: SGHVS, FQNEAQ. V lost 4 bases to trimming and J lost 3 bases, with 16 bases between them.

The V gene is TRBV6-5, the J gene TRBJ1-1; no firm D call. The CDR3 spans 17 residues. The V end was cut by 3 bases, the J end by 2 bases, with 19 bases between. Germline values: CDR1 MNHEY, CDR2 SVGAGI. DNA of the CDR3: TGTGCCAGCAGTTATGACCTCCGGACCGTTCGCAACACTGAAGCTTTCTTT. It specifies CASSYDLRTVRNTEAFF.

J is TRBJ2-5 and V is TRBV7-2, with 8 nucleotides matching TRBD2. Germline CDR1 and CDR2: SGHTA and FQGNSA. The CDR3 has 12 amino acids. The trim removed 10 bases at V and 2 bases at J, leaving 3 bases unmatched. The CDR3 DNA sequence: TGTGCCACCGGGAGGGGGCAAGAGACCCAGTACTTC. It translates to CATGRGQETQYF.

This clonotype was observed a handful of times. The CDR3 spells CSAREHRDQGYTF. The CDR3 nucleotides read TGCAGTGCTAGAGAACACAGGGATCAGGGCTACACCTTC. The genes are TRBV20-1 and TRBJ1-2, with a tentative D call TRBD1 (6 bases). CDR3 length: 13 amino acids. The V gene's germline CDR1 is DFQATT and CDR2 SNEGSKA (reference sequence). The germline V and J ends were trimmed by 0 bases and 8 bases, with 13 bases remaining between them.

This clonotype has just one count. This chain connects TRBV6-6 to TRBJ2-1; D remains ambiguous. CDR1 is MNHNY, CDR2 SVGAGI, per germline (reference sequence). The CDR3 spans 15 residues. With 6 bases removed from V and 4 bases from J, the gap between germline ends came to 16 bases. The CDR3 DNA is TGTGCCAGCAGCGACCCTCGGCGCGCTTACAATGAGCAGTTCTTC. Its protein product is CASSDPRRAYNEQFF.

Many counts were recorded for this clonotype. The chain has TRBV28 and TRBJ2-7; no clear D. There are 12 residues in the CDR3. Germline assignment: CDR1 MDHEN and CDR2 SYDVKM. V was clipped by 7 bases and J by 4 bases, with 11 bases between them. This CDR3 is CASKVGSYEQYF. CDR3 bases: TGTGCCAGCAAGGTGGGTTCGTACGAGCAGTACTTC. The full variable domain, its missing parts supplied by reference TRBV28 and TRBJ2-7, is DVKVTQSSRYLVKRTGEKVFLECVQDMDHENMFWYRQDPGLGLRLIYFSYDVKMKEKGDIPEGYSVSREKKERFSLILESASTNQTSMYLCASKVGSYEQYFGPGTRLTVT.

This clonotype was seen only a few times. This chain uses TRBV7-2 with TRBJ2-3, with 7 bases aligning to TRBD2. V dropped 2 bases and J dropped 5; count of bases not matched to a gene: 13. There are 17 residues in the CDR3. Germline V lookup: CDR1 SGHTA, CDR2 FQGNSA. The CDR3 reads CASSLPPWGGSEDTQYF. The CDR3 coding sequence is TGTGCCAGCAGCTTACCCCCGTGGGGCGGGAGCGAAGATACGCAGTATTTT.

A few counts support this clonotype. The genes are TRBV10-2 and TRBJ2-5, with D uncertain. The germline CDR1 and CDR2 sequences are WSHSY and SAAADI. The V end was cut by 5 bases, the J end by 4 bases, with 11 bases between. This CDR3 has 13 residues. CDR3 sequence: CASSNSPRETQYF. The CDR3 DNA reads as TGCGCCAGCAGTAACTCCCCCCGAGAGACCCAGTACTTC.

This clonotype was picked up a small number of times. The gene calls are TRBV20-1 and TRBJ2-1, with D hard to call. The CDR3 contains 14 residues. V lost 6 bases and J lost 3, with 15 bases in between. Germline V gene data show CDR1 as DFQATT and CDR2 as SNEGSKA (reference sequence). The CDR3 here is CSAPQTRGYNEQFF. DNA for the CDR3: TGCAGTGCCCCCCAAACCAGAGGCTACAATGAGCAGTTCTTC.

The chain has TRBV6-1 and TRBJ1-1; no definite D call. The CDR3 totals 13 residues. The V and J ends lost 6 bases and 1 base respectively, with 9 bases between them. CDR1 and CDR2 (germline): MNHNS, SASEGT. The CDR3 sequence is CASSPVGNTEAFF. The CDR3 DNA sequence: TGTGCCAGCAGCCCTGTTGGGAACACTGAAGCTTTCTTT.

The rearrangement uses TRBV11-2 and TRBJ2-3, with D tentatively TRBD2 (5 bases). CDR1 is SGHAT and CDR2 is FQNNGV in the germline V gene. The CDR3 totals 15 residues. V gave up 1 base and J gave up 3 bases, with 11 bases separating them. This chain's CDR3 is CASSLVASRTDTQYF. The CDR3 bases are TGTGCCAGCAGCTTAGTGGCTAGCAGGACAGATACGCAGTATTTT.

The rearrangement uses TRBV3-1 and TRBJ1-1; TRBD1 might be the D (5 bases). This CDR3 region has 15 residues. Trimming left V 4 bases short and J 1 base short, with 13 bases between. Germline CDR1 reads LGHDT; CDR2 reads YNNKEL (reference sequence). CDR3 protein: CASSPVTGKNTEAFF. The CDR3 region has the DNA TGTGCCAGCAGCCCCGTTACAGGAAAGAACACTGAAGCTTTCTTT.

This clonotype was seen at least ten times. This chain joins TRBV12-3 or TRBV12-4 and TRBJ1-4, with D uncertain. The CDR3 spans 14 residues. The V and J ends lost 6 bases and 0 bases respectively, with 8 bases between them. CDR3 coding DNA: TGTGCCAGCAGAAAACTAGCAACTAATGAAAAACTGTTTTTT. Translated: CASRKLATNEKLFF.

This chain uses TRBV28 with TRBJ2-7; no reliable D call. The CDR3 is made up of 12 amino acids. Trimming stripped 6 bases from V and 7 bases from J, with 13 bases between. Germline CDR1 is MDHEN and CDR2 is SYDVKM. In DNA form, the CDR3 reads TGTGCCAGCAGCTACGAAGCCTGGGAGCAGTACTTC. It yields the protein CASSYEAWEQYF.

The gene calls are TRBV7-7 and TRBJ2-1, with 7 bases lining up with TRBD2. CDR1 is SSHAT and CDR2 is FNYEAQ in the germline V gene (reference sequence). V was pared by 5 bases and J by 4 bases, with 2 bases of the junction left unmatched. The CDR3 runs 13 residues. The CDR3 sequence: CASSRTRYNEQFF. Here the CDR3 DNA reads TGTGCCAGCAGCCGGACTAGGTACAATGAGCAGTTCTTC.

This clonotype appeared a few times. The chain combines TRBV5-1 with TRBJ1-1; the D gene is possibly TRBD1 (5 bases). CDR1 and CDR2 from the germline V gene are SGHRS and YFSETQ. The V end was cut by 2 bases, the J end by 1 base, with 9 bases between. This CDR3 comprises 14 residues. DNA of the CDR3: TGCGCCAGCAGCTTCTCCAGGGAGAACACTGAAGCTTTCTTT. Translated, it gives CASSFSRENTEAFF.

The chain uses TRBV7-3 and TRBJ1-1, with D tentatively TRBD1 (6 bases). V lost 5 bases and J lost 1, with 11 bases in between. The CDR3 consists of 14 residues. Germline assignment: CDR1 SGHTA and CDR2 FQGTGA. The CDR3 nucleotides are TGTGCCAGCAGCGTCGGACAGTCGAACACTGAAGCTTTCTTT. Protein: CASSVGQSNTEAFF. Full variable domain (remainder filled in from reference TRBV7-3 and TRBJ1-1): GAGVSQTPSNKVTEKGKYVELRCDPISGHTALYWYRQSLGQGPEFLIYFQGTGAADDSGLPNDRFFAVRPEGSVSTLKIQRTERGDSAVYLCASSVGQSNTEAFFGQGTRLTVV.

This clonotype was observed a few times. The genes are TRBV28 and TRBJ2-5; D is possibly TRBD2 (6 bases). The germline V and J ends were trimmed by 6 bases and 4 bases, with 21 bases remaining between them. This CDR3 region has 16 residues. Germline V gives CDR1 MDHEN, CDR2 SYDVKM. DNA for the CDR3: TGTGCCAGCAGCATAACCTACCCCGGGGGAGGAGAGACCCAGTACTTC. Translating gives CASSITYPGGGETQYF.

This clonotype was seen only a few times. The V and J genes are TRBV29-1 and TRBJ2-7; no clear D gene. Trimming stripped 4 bases from V and 2 bases from J, with 15 bases between. This CDR3 has 14 residues. Germline V lookup: CDR1 SQVTM, CDR2 ANQGSEA. CDR3 loop: CSVVFSSFTYEQYF. CDR3 DNA sequence: TGCAGCGTTGTTTTCTCGTCTTTTACCTACGAGCAGTACTTC.

V is TRBV23-1 and J is TRBJ2-7; 10 bases fit TRBD2. TRBV23-1 counts as an open reading frame of uncertain function. Trimming at V came to 7 bases and at J to 2 bases, leaving 2 bases not matched to a gene. This CDR3 contains 13 residues. CDR3 coding DNA: TGCGCCAGCAAAGCGGGAGGGACCTACGAGCAGTACTTC. This encodes CASKAGGTYEQYF.

The chain uses TRBV27 and TRBJ1-4; tentatively, D is TRBD1 (5 bases). Germline V gives CDR1 MNHEY, CDR2 SMNVEV (reference sequence). The CDR3 runs to 11 residues. Trimming took off 6 bases at V and 8 bases at J, with 7 bases between the two ends. CDR3 in DNA: TGTGCCAGCAGGAGGGGCGAAAAACTGTTTTTT. Translated: CASRRGEKLFF.

The gene calls are TRBV20-1 and TRBJ2-5; 11 bases are shared with TRBD2. The CDR3 runs to 14 residues. Germline V gene data show CDR1 as DFQATT and CDR2 as SNEGSKA (reference sequence). Germline trimming cut 0 bases from V and 6 bases from J; bases unmatched to any gene: 3. CDR3 in amino acids: CSARDTSGRKTQYF. CDR3 bases: TGCAGTGCTAGAGATACTAGCGGGAGAAAGACCCAGTACTTC.